Listed here is a single T cell receptor (beta chain). Its specificity is not known. This record belongs to a study of blood T cells in healthy people across ages. Study-level results: Long-lived donors carried more naive CD4+ cells and greater diversity than aged donors. Estimates based on one million T cells were treated as lower bounds.

A second PCR of about 6 to 12 cycles used a sample-barcoded 5' primer and a J-beta primer mix. In TCRdb, the 5' RACE reads were re-called with MiXCR into one record per CDR3 protein. The data show more than 600,000 distinct CDR3 sequences, around a quarter seen once. J was trimmed by 0 bases and V by 1 base; bases with no gene match: 8. The CDR3 totals 17 residues. Looked up from germline, CDR1 is SGHTA and CDR2 is FQGNSA. This same sample was also part of a study on T cells of mothers and their children.

The genes are TRBV7-2 and TRBJ2-7; 8 bases map to TRBD2. The sequencing input was blood. The clonotype was recovered from a boy under 18 in good health. The CDR3 bases are TGTGCCAGCAGCTTAGGTCGGGCGGGGGGCCTCTCCTACGAGCAGTACTTC. Its protein is CASSLGRAGGLSYEQYF.